This TCR beta chain stems from a study of graft-versus-host responses after intestinal transplantation. In the case of this clone: The antigen remains unidentified.

The V gene end was trimmed by 1 base and the J gene end by 7 bases; junction bases not matched to a gene: 7. The CDR3 has 15 amino acids. Germline lookup yields CDR1 MNHEY and CDR2 SVGAGI. The protocol was immunoSEQ multiplex PCR, while the TCRdb copy is restricted to in-frame clones and leaves out a portion. Seen here are 77,000 or so clones, about 94% observed once, and the top ten hold over 0.45%. The sequence came from a human donor who received an intestinal transplant. This material consisted of unstimulated CD8+ T cells sorted from spleen or lymph node cells, taken before intestinal transplant. The chain combines TRBV6-5 with TRBJ2-1, with TRBD2 matching over 7 bases. CDR3: CASSYFTTSANEQFF. The DNA of the CDR3 is TGTGCCAGCAGTTACTTCACCACTAGCGCGAATGAGCAGTTCTTC.